This T cell receptor (beta chain) was found in a study of OX40 agonist ivuxolimab in advanced cancers. General notes on the study: Ivuxolimab was an agonistic, fully human IgG2 monoclonal antibody directed against OX40 (CD134), a costimulatory receptor. Prior anti-PD-1, anti-PD-L1 or anti-CTLA-4 therapy was permitted, and checkpoint inhibitors had been received by about two fifths of dose-escalation patients. The point of sequencing TCRbeta in the periphery was to test whether ivuxolimab changed TCR sequence diversity and drove clonal T-cell expansion. In the dose-escalation cohort, 65% to 90% of patients were male, and the mean age was around 60 years, with a range of roughly 23 to 85. Intravenous ivuxolimab was administered to patients every 2 weeks at six dose levels: 0.01, 0.1, 0.3, 1.5, 3 and 10 mg/kg. Of the roughly 51 dose-escalation patients, hepatocellular carcinoma was present in approximately 20, melanoma in approximately 15, renal cell carcinoma in 9 and head and neck cancer in 9. Three dose-escalation patients achieved partial responses, one with hepatocellular carcinoma and two with cutaneous melanoma. The monotherapy dose-escalation portion (N ≈ 50 patients) of the phase I ivuxolimab trial is reported in the paper.

Comments on this clone: The antigen it binds to is not known. Qualities for individual bases were not recorded, and no much larger clone is one base off.

The trial excluded patients who had a history of autoimmune disease or who were on systemic immunosuppression. Peripheral blood for TCR sequencing was collected from all dose cohorts at baseline, on cycle 4 day 1, and on cycle 7 day 1. Samples were obtained from an open-label, multicenter, first-in-human phase I dose-escalation trial of ivuxolimab. Adults with locally advanced or metastatic head and neck squamous cell, hepatocellular, melanoma or renal cell carcinoma were enrolled in the trial. CD4+ and CD8+ T cells were sorted separately from peripheral blood before TCR sequencing. CDR1 SNHLY and CDR2 FYNNEI are derived from the germline V gene. Spanning cysteine to phenylalanine, the CDR3 consists of 15 amino acids. Kept here is only the CDR3 DNA, which spans 45 bases and is read in frame from base 1. The trim is 3 bases for V and 0 bases for J, with a gap of 6 bases between the germline ends. Genomic DNA was extracted from sorted cells for sequencing of the TCRbeta CDR3 region. TCRbeta CDR3 regions were sequenced using the immunoSEQ Assay. The table was pulled from immuneACCESS by TCRdb, which kept in-frame rearrangements only. Such tables lose some clones; where checked, under half of the loss comes from unresolved V genes, and the rest has no known cause. The sample profile shows fewer than 95,000 clones; about 80% of them were found once. Of the sample, 6.5% to 8% falls within the top ten clones.

Overall study outcomes, separate from this receptor: Low levels of normalized T-cell clonal expansion were also shown by some nonresponding patients. After ivuxolimab, CD8+ T cells had more expanded clones than CD4+ T cells on average. In the 0.1-3.0 mg/kg groups, partial responders had among the lowest normalized peripheral clonal expansion, particularly in CD8+ T cells. Which antigens the clonally expanded peripheral T cells were specific for was not determined. At doses of 0.1 to 3.0 mg/kg, clonal expansion of both CD4+ and CD8+ T cells in blood was seen between baseline and week 6.

The clonotype comes from an adult with an advanced solid tumor such as melanoma, head and neck, liver or kidney cancer. The receptor chain draws on TRBV2 and TRBJ1-6; the D gene is unclear. The source material was CD4+ or CD8+ T cells sorted from blood, sampled in a trial of the OX40 agonist ivuxolimab. The nucleotide sequence reads TGTGCCAGCAGTGATCGTAGCTCCTATAATTCACCCCTCCACTTT. Its product reads: CASSDRSSYNSPLHF. With the portions outside the CDR3 filled from the reference TRBV2 and TRBJ1-6 genes, the complete variable region becomes EPEVTQTPSHQVTQMGQEVILRCVPISNHLYFYWYRQILGQKVEFLVSFYNNEISEKSEIFDDQFSVERPDGSNFTLKIRSTKLEDSAMYFCASSDRSSYNSPLHFGNGTRLTVT.